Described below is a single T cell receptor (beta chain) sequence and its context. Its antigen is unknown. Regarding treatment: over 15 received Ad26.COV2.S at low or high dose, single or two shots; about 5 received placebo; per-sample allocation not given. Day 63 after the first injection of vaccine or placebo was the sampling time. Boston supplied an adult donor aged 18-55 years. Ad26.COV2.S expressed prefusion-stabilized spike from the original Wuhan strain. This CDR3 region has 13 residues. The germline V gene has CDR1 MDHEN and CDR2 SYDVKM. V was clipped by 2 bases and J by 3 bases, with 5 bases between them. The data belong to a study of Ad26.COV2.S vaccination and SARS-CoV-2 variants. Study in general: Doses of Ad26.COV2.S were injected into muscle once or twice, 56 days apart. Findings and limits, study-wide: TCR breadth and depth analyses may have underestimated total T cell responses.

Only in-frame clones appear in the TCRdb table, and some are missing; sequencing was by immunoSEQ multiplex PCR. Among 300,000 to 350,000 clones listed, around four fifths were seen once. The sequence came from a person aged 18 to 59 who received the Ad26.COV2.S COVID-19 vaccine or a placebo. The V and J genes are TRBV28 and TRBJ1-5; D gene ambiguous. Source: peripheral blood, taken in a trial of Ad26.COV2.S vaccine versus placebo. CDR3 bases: TGTGCCAGCAGTTTAAGCATCAATCAGCCCCAGCATTTT. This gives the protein CASSLSINQPQHF.